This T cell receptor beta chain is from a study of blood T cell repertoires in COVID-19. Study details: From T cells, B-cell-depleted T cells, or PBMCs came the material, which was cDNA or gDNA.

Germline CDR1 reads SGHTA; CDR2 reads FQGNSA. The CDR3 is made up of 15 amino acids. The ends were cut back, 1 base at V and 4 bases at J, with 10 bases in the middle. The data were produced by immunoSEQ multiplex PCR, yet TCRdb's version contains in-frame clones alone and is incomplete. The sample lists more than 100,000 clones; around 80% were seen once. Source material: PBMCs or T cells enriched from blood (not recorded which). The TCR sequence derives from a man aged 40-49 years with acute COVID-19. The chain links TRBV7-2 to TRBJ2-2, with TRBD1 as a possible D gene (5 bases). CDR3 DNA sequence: TGTGCCAGCAGCTTAGGTCAGGGTGGCACCGGGGAGCTGTTTTTT. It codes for CASSLGQGGTGELFF.